This TCR beta chain emerged from a study of blood T cell repertoires in COVID-19. Turning to the study itself: Whether acute or convalescent, the COVID-19 samples came from the United States, Italy and Spain. Sample material is recorded as cDNA or gDNA derived from T cells, B-cell-depleted T cells, or PBMCs.

Per the original methods: How many nucleated cells were present was estimated from reference gene primer amplification. Generated by immunoSEQ multiplex PCR, the TCRdb table keeps only in-frame clones and is missing some. That table supplies the V and J calls and clone size; D and trimming were determined from the DNA. Of 40,000 to 45,000 clones detected, 92% appear once; the ten largest clones hold under 9.5%. Trimming left V 0 bases short and J 11 bases short, with 16 bases between. Germline V lookup: CDR1 SGHTA, CDR2 FQGNSA. CDR3 length: 14 residues. The TCR comes from a man aged 50 to 60 with active COVID-19. The chain is built from TRBV7-2 and TRBJ1-1; maybe TRBD1 (6 bases). What was sequenced was peripheral blood. CDR3 residues: CASSLANVDRRAFF. CDR3 bases: TGTGCCAGCAGCTTAGCGAATGTCGACAGGCGGGCTTTCTTT.